The rows below give T cell receptor beta chains drawn from one sample of a study of T cells after posttransplantation cyclophosphamide. Libraries were prepared by immunoSEQ multiplex PCR; TCRdb keeps only in-frame clonotypes and omits some of them. The table shows fewer than 25,000 clones, with approximately 87% occurring only once. The sequencing here drew on PBMCs, taken after allogeneic stem cell transplant with posttransplant cyclophosphamide. These receptors all come from a female patient between 30 and 39 years old who received an allogeneic stem cell transplant from an unrelated donor, was CMV-positive, and had no GVHD. T cells may partly derive from the graft donor. The CDR3 runs from the conserved cysteine through the conserved F or W. A D gene is named only where the DNA matches it firmly. Only part of the rows carry a size: once, few, many, or a class if the clone is expanded.

>13|-|TRBJ2-7|TRBV18|-
TGTGCCAGCTCATCCCGGGAACCCTACGAGCAGTACTTC
CASSSREPYEQYF
>14|-|TRBJ1-5|TRBV7-8|TRBD1
TGTGCCAGCAGCGCCGCAGGGGGCTACCAGCCCCAGCATTTT
CASSAAGGYQPQHF
>15|-|TRBJ2-7|TRBV28|TRBD2
TGTGCCAGCAGTTTTGCTAGCGGCAACTCCTACGAGCAGTACTTC
CASSFASGNSYEQYF
>14|once|TRBJ2-7|TRBV6-1|TRBD1
TGTGCCAGCAGGAGGGACAGGGGAAAGTACGAGCAGTACTTC
CASRRDRGKYEQYF
>13|few|TRBJ1-5|TRBV6-1|-
TGTGCCAGCAGTGGACTATTCAATCAGCCCCAGCATTTT
CASSGLFNQPQHF
>15|-|TRBJ2-1|TRBV21-1|-
TGTGCCAGCAGCATCATCCTAGCGGTGGGCAATGAGCAGTTCTTC
CASSIILAVGNEQFF
>14|-|TRBJ1-2|TRBV10-1|-
TGCGCCAGCGCAAAGATCGCTAGGGGTAATGGCTACACCTTC
CASAKIARGNGYTF
>16|-|TRBJ2-5|TRBV11-2|TRBD2
TGTGCCAGCAGCCCAACCCCTAGCGGGGGTCAAGAGACCCAGTACTTC
CASSPTPSGGQETQYF
>11|-|TRBJ2-5|TRBV10-3|-
TGTGCCATCAGTCCCGGAGAGACCCAGTACTTC
CAISPGETQYF
>14|-|TRBJ1-6|TRBV28|-
TGTGCCAGCACCACAGCTCCCTATAATTCACCCCTCCACTTT
CASTTAPYNSPLHF
>18|-|TRBJ1-1|TRBV4-2|TRBD1
TGTGCCAGCAGTCCTCAAACGCTTATTACAGGGGGCAATACTGAAGCTTTCTTT
CASSPQTLITGGNTEAFF
>17|-|TRBJ1-1|TRBV2|TRBD1
TGTGCCAGCAGTACCCAGGGGGCGTCTAAATCGCCCCCTGAAGCTTTCTTT
CASSTQGASKSPPEAFF
>12|-|TRBJ2-7|TRBV11-2|TRBD1
TGTGCCAGCAGCTCGACAGGGGTCGAGCAGTACTTC
CASSSTGVEQYF
>15|-|TRBJ2-1|TRBV7-3|TRBD1
TGTGCCAGCAGCTTCAACAGGGGAACCTACAATGAGCAGTTCTTC
CASSFNRGTYNEQFF
>15|few|TRBJ1-5|TRBV10-3|TRBD1
TGTGCCATCAAGTCCGGGACAGGCCCCACTCAGCCCCAGCATTTT
CAIKSGTGPTQPQHF
>17|-|TRBJ2-1|TRBV2|TRBD1
TGTGCCAGCAGTGAACGGACAGGGTCCTTCTCCTACAATGAGCAGTTCTTC
CASSERTGSFSYNEQFF
>18|-|TRBJ2-3|TRBV7-9|TRBD1
TGTGCCAGCAGCTTAGGGGGACAGGGGACTTTCGAGTCGGATACGCAGTATTTT
CASSLGGQGTFESDTQYF
>17|-|TRBJ2-5|TRBV4-2|TRBD2
TGTGCCAGCAGCCAGGGGGGACTAGCGGGGCGGAGAGAGACCCAGTACTTC
CASSQGGLAGRRETQYF
>18|-|TRBJ1-5|TRBV19|-
TGTGCCAGTAGTATCCGGGGCCCCGGAGGGACCGATTTCGGGCCCCAGCATTTT
CASSIRGPGGTDFGPQHF
>16|-|TRBJ2-2|TRBV7-3|TRBD2
TGTGCCAGCAGCCCGATCAGCGGGGGGCACCACGGGGAGCTGTTTTTT
CASSPISGGHHGELFF
>12|few|TRBJ1-1|TRBV7-9|-
TGTGCCAGCAGCTTAGATCGGGGTTGGGCTTTCTTT
CASSLDRGWAFF
>15|-|TRBJ2-1|TRBV4-2|TRBD2
TGTGCCAGCAGTACGCTAGCGGGGGGGCTATTCGAGCAGTTCTTC
CASSTLAGGLFEQFF
>15|-|TRBJ1-1|TRBV9|TRBD1
TGTGCCAGCAGCGCGACAGGGGCCCCGAACACTGAAGCTTTCTTT
CASSATGAPNTEAFF
>14|-|TRBJ2-3|TRBV10-3|-
TGTGCCATCAGTGAGGACAGGTCTTCTGATACGCAGTATTTT
CAISEDRSSDTQYF
>15|-|TRBJ2-3|TRBV6-1|TRBD2
TGTGCCAGCAGTCTTATAGCGGGGACCACAGATACGCAGTATTTT
CASSLIAGTTDTQYF
>13|-|TRBJ1-3|TRBV27|-
TGTGCCAGCAGTCTGGACTTTGGAAACACCATATATTTT
CASSLDFGNTIYF
>16|-|TRBJ2-3|TRBV27|TRBD2
TGTGCCAGCAGTCCCTGGACTAGCGGGGGGGCCAGGGCGCAGTATTTT
CASSPWTSGGARAQYF
>13|-|TRBJ1-4|TRBV6-1|-
TGTGCCAGCAGTGAGACTCCGGCGGGTGAACTGTTTTTT
CASSETPAGELFF
>15|-|TRBJ2-3|TRBV10-3|TRBD2
TGTGCCATCAGCGGAACTAGCGGGGGGACAGATACGCAGTATTTT
CAISGTSGGTDTQYF
>18|-|TRBJ2-6|TRBV10-3|TRBD1
TGTGCCATCAGTCCGGGACAGGGGGCCATTTCTGGGGCCAACGTCCTGACTTTC
CAISPGQGAISGANVLTF
>16|-|TRBJ2-7|TRBV4-3|-
TGCGCCAGCAGCCCTGGGCGGTTGGAGCGGACCTACGAGCAGTACTTC
CASSPGRLERTYEQYF
>15|once|TRBJ1-2|TRBV10-3|TRBD1
TGTGCCATCAGCCAGGGACAGGGAGCTAACTATGGCTACACCTTC
CAISQGQGANYGYTF
>14|-|TRBJ2-3|TRBV9|-
TGTGCCAGCAGCGTAGAGCCTAGAACAGATACGCAGTATTTT
CASSVEPRTDTQYF
>15|-|TRBJ2-1|TRBV5-5|-
TGTGCCAGCAGCTTTGACACAACATACGTCAATGAGCAGTTCTTC
CASSFDTTYVNEQFF
>13|-|TRBJ2-7|TRBV28|-
TGTGCCAGCACCTCGCTAGGAACCTACGAGCAGTACTTC
CASTSLGTYEQYF
>17|-|TRBJ1-6|TRBV9|TRBD1
TGTGCCAGCAGCGTAGCCCGGACAGGGGGCGGAGGGTCACCCCTCCACTTT
CASSVARTGGGGSPLHF
>16|-|TRBJ1-5|TRBV19|TRBD1
TGTGCCAGTAGTACCTTGACAGGGGGCAGCAATCAGCCCCAGCATTTT
CASSTLTGGSNQPQHF
>14|-|TRBJ2-1|TRBV25-1|TRBD2
TGTGCCAGCAGTGGCTCTAGCGGGATAAATGAGCAGTTCTTC
CASSGSSGINEQFF
>11|few|TRBJ2-2|TRBV7-6|-
TGTGCCAGCAGCTTAAACGGGGGGCTCCTTTTT
CASSLNGGLLF
>15|-|TRBJ1-4|TRBV19|-
TGTGCCAGTAGGCGAGGAGGGGCAACTAATGAAAAACTGTTTTTT
CASRRGGATNEKLFF
>14|-|TRBJ1-2|TRBV21-1|-
TGTGCCAGCAGCAAAGTTGAGGGAACTGAGGGCTACACCTTC
CASSKVEGTEGYTF
>15|few|TRBJ1-6|TRBV19|-
TGTGCCAGTAGCGATGGGGCCATGGATAATTCACCCCTCCACTTT
CASSDGAMDNSPLHF
>15|-|TRBJ1-2|TRBV28|-
TGTGCCAGCAGTTTACCCTCGTCGGCTAACTATGGCTACACCTTC
CASSLPSSANYGYTF